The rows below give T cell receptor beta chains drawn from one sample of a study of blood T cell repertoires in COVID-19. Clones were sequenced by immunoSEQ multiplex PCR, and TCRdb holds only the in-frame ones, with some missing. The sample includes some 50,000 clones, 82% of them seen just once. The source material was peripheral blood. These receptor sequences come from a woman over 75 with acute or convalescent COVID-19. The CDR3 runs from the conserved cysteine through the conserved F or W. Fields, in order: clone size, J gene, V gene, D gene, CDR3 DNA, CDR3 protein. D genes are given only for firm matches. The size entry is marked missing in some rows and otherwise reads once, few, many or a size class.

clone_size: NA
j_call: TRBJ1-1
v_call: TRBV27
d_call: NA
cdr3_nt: TGTGCCAGCAGTTTATCTAGAGACACTGAAGCTTTCTTT
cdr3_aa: CASSLSRDTEAFF

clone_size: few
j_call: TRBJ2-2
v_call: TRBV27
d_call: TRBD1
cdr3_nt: TGTGCCAGCAGTTTAAGTTGGGACAGGGGATCGGGTGGGGACACCGGGGAGCTGTTTTTT
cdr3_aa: CASSLSWDRGSGGDTGELFF

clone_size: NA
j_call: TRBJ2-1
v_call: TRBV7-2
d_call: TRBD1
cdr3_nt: TGTGCCAGCAGTTCCGGGACAGGGATTTTCGGTGAGCAGTTCTTC
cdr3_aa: CASSSGTGIFGEQFF

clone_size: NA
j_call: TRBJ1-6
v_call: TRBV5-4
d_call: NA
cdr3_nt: TGTGCCAGCAGCCCGGGGGTGGACTCCTATAATTCACCCCTCCACTTT
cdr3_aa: CASSPGVDSYNSPLHF

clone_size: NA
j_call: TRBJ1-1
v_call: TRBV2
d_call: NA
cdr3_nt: TGTGCCAGCAGGGCTTATACTGAAGCTTTCTTT
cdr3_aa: CASRAYTEAFF

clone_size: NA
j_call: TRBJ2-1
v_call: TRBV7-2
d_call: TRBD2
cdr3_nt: TGTGCCAGCAGCTCACCGGGACTAGCGGGAGTTGAGCAGTTCTTC
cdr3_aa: CASSSPGLAGVEQFF

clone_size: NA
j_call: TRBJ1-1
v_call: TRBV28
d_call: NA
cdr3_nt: TGTGCCAGCAGTTTAGCCAGGGCGGCTTTCTTT
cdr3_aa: CASSLARAAFF

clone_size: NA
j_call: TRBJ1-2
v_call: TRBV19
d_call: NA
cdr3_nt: TGTGCCAGTAGTAACCAGGGCGACTATGGCTACACCTTC
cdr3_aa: CASSNQGDYGYTF

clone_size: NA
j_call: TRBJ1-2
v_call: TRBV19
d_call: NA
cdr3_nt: TGTGCCAGTACCTCCGGCTGGGAGGGGTATGGCTACACCTTC
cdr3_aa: CASTSGWEGYGYTF

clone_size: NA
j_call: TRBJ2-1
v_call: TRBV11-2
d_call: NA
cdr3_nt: TGTGCCAGCACCCAAGGGAGCCGCCGTAGCTCCTACAATGAGCAGTTCTTC
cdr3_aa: CASTQGSRRSSYNEQFF

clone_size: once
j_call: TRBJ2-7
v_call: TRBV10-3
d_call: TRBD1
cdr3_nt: TGTGCCATCAGTGATACCGGGACAGGGGATTACGAGCAGTACTTC
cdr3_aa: CAISDTGTGDYEQYF

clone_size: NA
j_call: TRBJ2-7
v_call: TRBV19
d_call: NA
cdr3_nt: TGTGCCAGTAGTATAGGACAGGACTACGAGCAGTACTTC
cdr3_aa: CASSIGQDYEQYF

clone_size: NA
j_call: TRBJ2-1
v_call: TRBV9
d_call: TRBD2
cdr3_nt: TGTGCCAGCAGCGGGGGACTAGCGGGAAGCTACAATGAGCAGTTCTTC
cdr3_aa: CASSGGLAGSYNEQFF

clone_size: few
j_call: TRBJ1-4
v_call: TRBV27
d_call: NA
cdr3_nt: TGTGCCAGCAGTTTATCGACTCCCGGGGGAAGGGAAAAACTGTTTTTT
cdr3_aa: CASSLSTPGGREKLFF

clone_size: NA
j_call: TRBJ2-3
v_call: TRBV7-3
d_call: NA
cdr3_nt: TGTGCCAGCAGCTTAAGCCTGCGGGATACGCAGTATTTT
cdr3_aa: CASSLSLRDTQYF

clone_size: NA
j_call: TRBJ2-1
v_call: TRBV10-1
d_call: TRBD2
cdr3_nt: TGCGCCAGCAGCGCCGTCCTAGCGGCTCCCAATGAGCAGTTCTTC
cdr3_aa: CASSAVLAAPNEQFF

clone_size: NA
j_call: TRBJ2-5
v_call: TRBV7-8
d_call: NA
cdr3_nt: TGTGCCAGCAGCCGATACCTACGGGAGACCCAGTACTTC
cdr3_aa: CASSRYLRETQYF

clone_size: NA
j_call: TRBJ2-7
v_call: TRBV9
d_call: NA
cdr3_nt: TGTGCCAGCAGCTCTCTCTACGAGCAGTACTTC
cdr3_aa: CASSSLYEQYF

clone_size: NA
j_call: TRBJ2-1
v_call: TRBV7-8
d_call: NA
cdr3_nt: TGTGCCAGCAGCTTAGCCAGGACTGCCTACAATGAGCAGTTCTTC
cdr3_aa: CASSLARTAYNEQFF

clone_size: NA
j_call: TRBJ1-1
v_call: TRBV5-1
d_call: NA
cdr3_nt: TGCGCCAGCAGCTTGTTCAGCCCGGGCACTGAAGCTTTCTTT
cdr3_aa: CASSLFSPGTEAFF

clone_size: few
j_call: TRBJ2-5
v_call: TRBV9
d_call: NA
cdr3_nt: TGTGCCAGCAGCGTACATGGAGGTCAAGAGACCCAGTACTTC
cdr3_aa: CASSVHGGQETQYF

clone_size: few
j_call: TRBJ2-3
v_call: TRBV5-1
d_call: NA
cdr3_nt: TGCGCCAGCAGCTTGGACGACAGTACCACAGATACGCAGTATTTT
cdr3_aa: CASSLDDSTTDTQYF

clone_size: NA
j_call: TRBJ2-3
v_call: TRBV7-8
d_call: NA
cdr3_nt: TGTGCCAGCAGCTTAGACAGCTTCACAGATACGCAGTATTTT
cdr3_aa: CASSLDSFTDTQYF

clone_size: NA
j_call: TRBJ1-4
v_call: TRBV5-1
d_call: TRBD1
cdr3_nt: TGCGCCAGCAGCGGGGGACAGGGAGGTGAAAAACTGTTTTTT
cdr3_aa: CASSGGQGGEKLFF

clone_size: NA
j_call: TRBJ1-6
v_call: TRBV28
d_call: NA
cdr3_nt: TGTGCCAGCAGTTTAGACACCAGCTCCTATAATTCACCCCTCCACTTT
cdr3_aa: CASSLDTSSYNSPLHF

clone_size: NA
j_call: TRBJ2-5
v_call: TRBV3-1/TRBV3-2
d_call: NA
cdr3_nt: TGTGCCAGCAGCCAAGAGGCCCGGACAGACCAAGAGACCCAGTACTTC
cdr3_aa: CASSQEARTDQETQYF

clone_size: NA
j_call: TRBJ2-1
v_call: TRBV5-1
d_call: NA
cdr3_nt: TGCGCCAGCAGCTTGGGAATAGCGGAGATTAATGAGCAGTTCTTC
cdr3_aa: CASSLGIAEINEQFF

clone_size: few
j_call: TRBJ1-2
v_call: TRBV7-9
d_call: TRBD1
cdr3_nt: TGTGCCAGCAGTCCGCCGGGACAGGGAGTTAGTGGCTACACCTTC
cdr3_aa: CASSPPGQGVSGYTF

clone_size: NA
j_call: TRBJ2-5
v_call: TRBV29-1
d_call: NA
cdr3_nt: TGCAGCGGGGGTGGACTTCCTGGGGAGACCCAGTACTTC
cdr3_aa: CSGGGLPGETQYF

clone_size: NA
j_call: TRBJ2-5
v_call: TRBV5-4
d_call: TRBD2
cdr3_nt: TGTGCCAGCAGCACTACTAGCGGGGGGTACCAAGAGACCCAGTACTTC
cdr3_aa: CASSTTSGGYQETQYF

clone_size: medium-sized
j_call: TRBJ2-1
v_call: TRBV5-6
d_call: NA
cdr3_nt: TGTGCCAGCAGCTTGGTCCTAAACAATGAGCAGTTCTTC
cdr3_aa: CASSLVLNNEQFF

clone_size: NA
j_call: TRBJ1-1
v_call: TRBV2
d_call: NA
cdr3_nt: TGTGCCAGCAGCCACGAGGGGGTATTCGGGAACACTGAAGCTTTCTTT
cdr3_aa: CASSHEGVFGNTEAFF

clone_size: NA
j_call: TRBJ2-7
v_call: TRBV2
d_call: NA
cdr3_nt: TGTGCCAGTAACGGACAGTCCTACGAGCAGTACTTC
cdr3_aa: CASNGQSYEQYF